Listed here are 26 T cell receptor beta chains from one sample, sequenced in a study of vaccination effects on CD4 cells after COVID-19. The culture ran for 10 days, and then CD4+ T cells were isolated. Sequenced by immunoSEQ multiplex PCR; TCRdb stores in-frame clones only, minus some. This sample has about 48,000 clones, with approximately 61% found just once. No antigen is known for these receptors. The specimen comprised CD4+ T cells from PBMCs cultured without peptide, sampled before COVID-19 vaccination. The receptors come from a human donor who received a COVID-19 vaccine.

V usage is TRBV7-2 and J usage is TRBJ2-2; TRBD2 matches at 7 bases. The germline V gene encodes CDR1 SGHTA and CDR2 FQGNSA. The V and J ends lost 1 base and 4 bases, in that order; junction bases with no gene match: 3. The CDR3 runs to 15 residues. CDR3 sequence: CASSLETSSTGELFF. The CDR3 nucleotides read TGTGCCAGCAGCTTAGAGACTAGCAGCACCGGGGAGCTGTTTTTT.

J is TRBJ1-1 and V is TRBV3-1 (or the pseudogene TRBV3-2), with unresolved D. Germline assignment: CDR1 LGHDT and CDR2 YNNKEL (reference sequence). CDR3 length equals 12 residues. V lost 4 bases to trimming and J lost 8 bases, with 11 bases between them. Here the CDR3 DNA reads TGTGCCAGCAGCCGGGCCATGACGGAAGCTTTCTTT. Translation: CASSRAMTEAFF.

This clone was seen only a few times. The chain uses TRBV4-2 and TRBJ1-2, with a tentative D call TRBD1 (5 bases). This CDR3 region has 14 residues. Germline V gene data show CDR1 as LGHNA and CDR2 as YNFKEQ. Trimming took off 0 bases at V and 5 bases at J, with 10 bases between the two ends. The CDR3 coding sequence is TGTGCCAGCAGCCAAGACAGGGCGTTTTATGGCTACACCTTC. It translates to CASSQDRAFYGYTF.

The chain combines TRBV6-5 with TRBJ2-2; tentatively, D is TRBD1 (5 bases). Germline lookup yields CDR1 MNHEY and CDR2 SVGAGI. This CDR3 comprises 14 residues. V was pared by 7 bases and J by 4 bases, with 13 bases between. This CDR3 reads CASIRGRSTGELFF. As DNA, the CDR3 is TGTGCCAGCATTAGGGGCAGGTCCACCGGGGAGCTGTTTTTT.

V gene TRBV4-2 combines with J gene TRBJ1-2; possible D gene TRBD1, 5 bases. V lost 0 bases and J 5 bases, leaving 13 bases between the germline ends. The CDR3 runs 15 residues. The germline gives CDR1 LGHNA, CDR2 YNFKEQ. CDR3 bases: TGTGCCAGCAGCCAAGATCAGGGCGCAGGATATGGCTACACCTTC. Translation: CASSQDQGAGYGYTF.

This clone was seen a handful of times. The V and J genes are TRBV19 and TRBJ1-3, with 7 bases matching TRBD1. Germline V gene sequence: CDR1 LNHDA, CDR2 SQIVND (reference sequence). CDR3 length equals 16 residues. Losses at the gene ends were 5 bases for V and 4 bases for J; bases not matched to a gene: 11. CDR3 sequence: CASSLSLTGSGNTIYF. CDR3 nucleotides: TGTGCCAGTAGTCTCAGTTTGACAGGGAGCGGAAACACCATATATTTT.

This chain joins TRBV2 and TRBJ1-2; D ambiguous. V shed 7 bases and J shed 4 bases, with 19 bases lying between them. Germline V CDR1 and CDR2: SNHLY, FYNNEI. The CDR3 consists of 15 residues. In nucleotides, the CDR3 is TGTGCCAGCACCTTCTTAACCGCGGGTAGCTATGGCTACACCTTC. This gives the protein CASTFLTAGSYGYTF.

The chain carries TRBV5-6 and TRBJ1-5; TRBD1 is a possible D gene (6 bases). V lost 0 bases and J 3 bases, leaving 7 bases between the germline ends. The CDR3 has 14 residues. The germline V gene encodes CDR1 SGHDT and CDR2 YYEEEE. The CDR3, as DNA: TGTGCCAGCAGCTTGGACAGGGCCAATCAGCCCCAGCATTTT. Translated, it gives CASSLDRANQPQHF. Based on the CDR3 plus reference TRBV5-6 and TRBJ1-5, the full variable domain is DAGVTQSPTHLIKTRGQQVTLRCSPKSGHDTVSWYQQALGQGPQFIFQYYEEEERQRGNFPDRFSGHQFPNYSSELNVNALLLGDSALYLCASSLDRANQPQHFGDGTRLSIL.

The chain employs TRBV12-3 or TRBV12-4 and TRBJ1-1; no clear D gene. The V end lost 7 bases, the J end lost 9 bases, and 18 bases lay between the germline ends. The CDR3 runs to 13 residues. CDR3 protein: CASTQEVAGKAFF. The CDR3 region has the DNA TGTGCCAGCACCCAGGAGGTGGCAGGAAAAGCTTTCTTT.

The V and J genes are TRBV4-3 and TRBJ1-2, with TRBD1 matching over 7 bases. CDR1 and CDR2 (germline): LGHNA, YSLEER. Losses at the gene ends were 1 base for V and 6 bases for J; bases not matched to a gene: 8. This CDR3 is 15 amino acids long. The CDR3 region has the DNA TGCGCCAGCAGCCAAGGAGCCGGGACAGACCATGGCTACACCTTC. This gives the protein CASSQGAGTDHGYTF.

A few counts support this clone. The CDR3 sequence is CAIKERGLRYEQYF. In DNA form, the CDR3 reads TGTGCCATAAAGGAAAGGGGGCTAAGGTACGAGCAGTACTTC. This chain connects TRBV2 to TRBJ2-7; 7 nucleotides agree with TRBD1. The V and J ends lost 10 bases and 4 bases, in that order; junction bases with no gene match: 13. The CDR3 totals 14 residues. Germline V lookup: CDR1 SNHLY, CDR2 FYNNEI.

This chain connects TRBV28 to TRBJ1-6; TRBD1 aligns across 8 bases. V gave up 1 base and J gave up 9 bases; unmatched junction bases: 5. Germline V gene lookup returns CDR1 MDHEN and CDR2 SYDVKM. The CDR3 covers 15 residues. The chain's CDR3 is CASSLSDRGRSPLHF. The CDR3 DNA is TGTGCCAGCAGTTTATCAGACAGGGGTCGTTCACCCCTCCACTTT.

This clone appeared a few times. The V and J genes are TRBV13 and TRBJ1-1; D remains unclear. The germline V gene has CDR1 PRHDT and CDR2 FYEKMQ (reference sequence). The V gene lost 3 bases and the J gene lost 2 bases, with 16 bases spanning the gap. The CDR3 is 16 amino acids. CDR3 in amino acids: CASSFWATARNTEAFF. The CDR3 DNA follows: TGTGCCAGCAGCTTTTGGGCAACAGCGAGAAACACTGAAGCTTTCTTT.

The J gene is TRBJ1-2, the V gene TRBV5-1, with no clear D. CDR1 is SGHRS and CDR2 is YFSETQ in the germline V gene. The V gene lost 0 bases and the J gene lost 11 bases, with 20 bases spanning the gap. The CDR3 has 15 amino acids. CDR3 nucleotide sequence: TGCGCCAGCAGCTTGGCCGGGTGGGATTCCGTGCGGTACACCTTC. The encoded protein is CASSLAGWDSVRYTF.

The chain links TRBV6-2 or TRBV6-3 to TRBJ2-1; TRBD1 aligns across 10 bases. The CDR3 contains 15 residues. Germline V gene data show CDR1 as MNHEY and CDR2 as SVGEGT. V shed 5 bases and J 2 bases; nucleotides not matched to a gene: 3. CDR3 residues: CASSRQGATYNEQFF. Here the CDR3 DNA reads TGTGCCAGCAGTCGACAGGGGGCAACCTACAATGAGCAGTTCTTC.

The chain employs TRBV7-9 and TRBJ1-5; D unclear. V was pared by 7 bases and J by 3 bases, with 7 bases between. Germline CDR1 is SEHNR and CDR2 is FQNEAQ (reference sequence). This CDR3 spans 12 amino acids. DNA of the CDR3: TGTGCCAGCACTCAAGACAATCAGCCCCAGCATTTT. Translation gives CASTQDNQPQHF.

This clone was picked up one time. Other DNA sequences in this specimen translate into the identical CDR3. The rearrangement links TRBV9 to TRBJ1-1, with D tentatively TRBD1 (5 bases). Germline CDR1 and CDR2: SGDLS and YYNGEE. V lost 4 bases and J lost 4, with 11 bases in between. This CDR3 contains 13 residues. In nucleotides, the CDR3 is TGTGCCAGCAGCTGGGGGGACGGCACTGAAGCTTTCTTT. Its translation is CASSWGDGTEAFF.

This clone has only a few counts. DNA for the CDR3: TGCAGTGGGGTAGACAATGAGCAGTTCTTC. Protein: CSGVDNEQFF. The chain combines TRBV20-1 with TRBJ2-1; D gene uncertain. The germline CDR1 and CDR2 sequences are DFQATT and SNEGSKA (reference sequence). The CDR3 spans 10 residues. With 7 bases removed from V and 5 bases from J, the gap between germline ends came to 6 bases.

J is TRBJ1-6 and V is TRBV9; 8 bases align to TRBD1. Unmatched junction bases numbered 1, after V lost 5 bases and J lost 6 bases. CDR3 size: 13 residues. Germline assignment: CDR1 SGDLS and CDR2 YYNGEE. In DNA form, the CDR3 reads TGTGCCAGCAGAGGGACAGGTAATTCACCCCTCCACTTT. Translating it yields CASRGTGNSPLHF.

This clone came up once. The chain has TRBV5-1 and TRBJ1-2; D is perhaps TRBD1 (5 bases). This CDR3 region has 13 residues. CDR1 and CDR2 (germline): SGHRS, YFSETQ. Trimming removed 2 bases at V and 4 bases at J, with 9 bases between. The CDR3 loop is CASSFGGSYGYTF. The CDR3 DNA is TGCGCCAGCAGCTTTGGGGGAAGCTATGGCTACACCTTC.

The CDR3 sequence: CASSQGASGVFNEQFF. The CDR3 DNA reads TGTGCCAGCAGCCAGGGGGCTAGCGGGGTCTTCAATGAGCAGTTCTTC. The V gene is TRBV4-2, the J gene TRBJ2-1, with 9 bases that match TRBD2. This CDR3 has 16 residues. The V gene's germline CDR1 is LGHNA and CDR2 YNFKEQ. V lost 3 bases to trimming and J lost 6 bases; unmatched junction nucleotides: 9.

Notes on this clone: One junction end disagrees with the germline gene, perhaps due to a read error. The chain combines TRBV5-4 with TRBJ1-2, with D possibly TRBD1 on 6 matching bases. The CDR3 is 15 residues long. Germline-derived CDR1 and CDR2 are SGHNT and YYREEE (reference sequence). The CDR3 bases are TGTGCCAGCAGCCCGGGCGGCGGGGGGGGCTATGTCTACACCTTC. Translated, it gives CASSPGGGGGYVYTF.

This clone showed up just once. The chain links TRBV20-1 to TRBJ2-7; D is perhaps TRBD2 (5 bases). Germline V gives CDR1 DFQATT, CDR2 SNEGSKA (reference sequence). This CDR3 is built from 14 residues. V was trimmed by 3 bases and J by 2 bases, leaving 14 bases between them. CDR3 coding DNA: TGCAGTGCTAGTCCGGGGTGGAGGACCTACGAGCAGTACTTC. Amino acids: CSASPGWRTYEQYF.

The gene calls are TRBV4-2 and TRBJ2-7; D perhaps matches TRBD2 (6 bases). Germline lookup yields CDR1 LGHNA and CDR2 YNFKEQ. This CDR3 comprises 17 residues. V was clipped by 1 base and J by 3 bases, with 19 bases between them. The CDR3 DNA reads as TGTGCCAGCAGCCAAGCAGGTGGGAAGCGGGTATACTACGAGCAGTACTTC. As protein: CASSQAGGKRVYYEQYF.

V is TRBV10-3 and J is TRBJ2-5; possibly TRBD1 for D (6 bases). CDR3 size: 12 residues. Germline V CDR1 and CDR2: ENHRY, SYGVKD. The V end lost 6 bases, the J end lost 3 bases, and 8 bases lay between the germline ends. The CDR3 sequence: CAISGQKETQYF. Here the CDR3 DNA reads TGTGCCATCAGCGGACAGAAAGAGACCCAGTACTTC.

The genes are TRBV5-1 and TRBJ1-4, with D hard to call. Germline values: CDR1 SGHRS, CDR2 YFSETQ. V lost 4 bases and J lost 5, with 15 bases in between. CDR3 size: 15 residues. The CDR3 sequence: CASSPSSLVNEKLFF. CDR3 coding DNA: TGCGCCAGCAGCCCATCAAGTCTAGTGAATGAAAAACTGTTTTTT. Supplemented by reference TRBV5-1 and TRBJ1-4, the full variable domain reads KAGVTQTPRYLIKTRGQQVTLSCSPISGHRSVSWYQQTPGQGLQFLFEYFSETQRNKGNFPGRFSGRQFSNSRSEMNVSTLELGDSALYLCASSPSSLVNEKLFFGSGTQLSVL.